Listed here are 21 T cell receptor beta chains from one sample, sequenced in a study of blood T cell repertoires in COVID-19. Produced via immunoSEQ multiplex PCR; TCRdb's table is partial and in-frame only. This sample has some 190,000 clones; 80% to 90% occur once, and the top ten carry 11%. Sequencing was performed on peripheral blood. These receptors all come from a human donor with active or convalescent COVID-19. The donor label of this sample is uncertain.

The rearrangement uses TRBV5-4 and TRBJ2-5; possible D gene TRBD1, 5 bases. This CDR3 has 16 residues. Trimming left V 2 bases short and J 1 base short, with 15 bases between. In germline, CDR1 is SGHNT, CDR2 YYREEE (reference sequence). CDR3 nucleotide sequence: TGTGCCAGCAGCTTCTCGTCAGGGAAAGGCCAAGAGACCCAGTACTTC. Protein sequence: CASSFSSGKGQETQYF. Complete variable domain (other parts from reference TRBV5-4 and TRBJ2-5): ETGVTQSPTHLIKTRGQQVTLRCSSQSGHNTVSWYQQALGQGPQFIFQYYREEENGRGNFPPRFSGLQFPNYSSELNVNALELDDSALYLCASSFSSGKGQETQYFGPGTRLLVL.

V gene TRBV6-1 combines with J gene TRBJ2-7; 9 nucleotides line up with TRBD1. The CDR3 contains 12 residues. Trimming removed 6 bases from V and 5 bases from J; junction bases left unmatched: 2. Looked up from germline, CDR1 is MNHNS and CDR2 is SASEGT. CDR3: CASRTGGDEQYF. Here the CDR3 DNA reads TGTGCCAGCAGAACAGGGGGCGACGAGCAGTACTTC.

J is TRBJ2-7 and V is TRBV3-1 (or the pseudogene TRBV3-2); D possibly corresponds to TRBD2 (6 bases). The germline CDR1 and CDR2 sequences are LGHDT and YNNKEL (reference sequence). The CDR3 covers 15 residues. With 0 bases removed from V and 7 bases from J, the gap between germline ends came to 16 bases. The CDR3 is CASSQDSGAPIEQYF. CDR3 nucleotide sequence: TGTGCCAGCAGCCAAGATTCGGGAGCCCCCATTGAGCAGTACTTC.

CDR3 loop: CASSTGTGGVYGYTF. The CDR3 coding sequence is TGTGCCAGCAGTACAGGGACAGGGGGGGTCTATGGCTACACCTTC. The V gene is TRBV25-1, the J gene TRBJ1-2; 11 nucleotides line up with TRBD1. Germline-derived CDR1 and CDR2 are MGHDK and SYGVNS. The V and J ends lost 5 bases and 4 bases, in that order; junction bases with no gene match: 6. This CDR3 contains 15 residues.

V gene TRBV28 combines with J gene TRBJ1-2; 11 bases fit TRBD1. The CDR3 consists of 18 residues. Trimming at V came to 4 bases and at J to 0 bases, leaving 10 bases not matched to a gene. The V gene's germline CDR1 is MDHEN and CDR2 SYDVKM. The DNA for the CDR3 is TGTGCCAGCAGTTCTCCAAGGGACAGGGGGAAAGCTAACTATGGCTACACCTTC. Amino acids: CASSSPRDRGKANYGYTF.

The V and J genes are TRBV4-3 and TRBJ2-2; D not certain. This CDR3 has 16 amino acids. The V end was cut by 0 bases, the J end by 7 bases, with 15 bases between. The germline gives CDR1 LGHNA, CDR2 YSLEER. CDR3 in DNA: TGCGCCAGCAGCCAAGAGGTCGGTAGCTTCAGCGGGGAGCTGTTTTTT. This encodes CASSQEVGSFSGELFF.

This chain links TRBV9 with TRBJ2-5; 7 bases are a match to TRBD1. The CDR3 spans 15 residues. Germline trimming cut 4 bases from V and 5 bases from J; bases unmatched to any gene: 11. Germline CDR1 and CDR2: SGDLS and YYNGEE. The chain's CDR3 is CASSPPDRVNETQYF. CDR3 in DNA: TGTGCCAGCAGCCCCCCCGACAGGGTGAATGAGACCCAGTACTTC.

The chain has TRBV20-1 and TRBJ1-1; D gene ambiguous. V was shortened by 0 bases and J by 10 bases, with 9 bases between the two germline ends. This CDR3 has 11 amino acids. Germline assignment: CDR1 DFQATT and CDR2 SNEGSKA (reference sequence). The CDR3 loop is CSAREALRAFF. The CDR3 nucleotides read TGCAGTGCTAGAGAAGCCTTAAGAGCTTTCTTT.

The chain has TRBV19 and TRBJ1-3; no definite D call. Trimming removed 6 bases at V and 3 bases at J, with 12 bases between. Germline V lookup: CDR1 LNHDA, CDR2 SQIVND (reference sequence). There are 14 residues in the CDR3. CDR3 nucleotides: TGTGCCAGTAGCCACTCCGGCGGTGGAAACACCATATATTTT. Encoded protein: CASSHSGGGNTIYF. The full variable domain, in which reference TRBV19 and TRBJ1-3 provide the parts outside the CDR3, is DGGITQSPKYLFRKEGQNVTLSCEQNLNHDAMYWYRQDPGQGLRLIYYSQIVNDFQKGDIAEGYSVSREKKESFPLTVTSAQKNPTAFYLCASSHSGGGNTIYFGEGSWLTVV.

In DNA form, the CDR3 reads TGTGCCAGCAGTTCCCCCTGGGGGGGAAATTCACCCCTCCACTTT. Its translation: CASSSPWGGNSPLHF. This chain uses TRBV28 with TRBJ1-6; D is possibly TRBD1 (5 bases). V lost 4 bases and J lost 7, with 14 bases in between. Germline V gives CDR1 MDHEN, CDR2 SYDVKM. The CDR3 is 15 residues long.

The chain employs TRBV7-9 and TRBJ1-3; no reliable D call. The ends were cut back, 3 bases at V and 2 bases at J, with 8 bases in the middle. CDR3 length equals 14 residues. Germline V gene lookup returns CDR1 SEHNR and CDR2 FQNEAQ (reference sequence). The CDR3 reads CASSFLIAGNTIYF. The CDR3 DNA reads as TGTGCCAGCAGCTTTCTAATTGCTGGAAACACCATATATTTT.

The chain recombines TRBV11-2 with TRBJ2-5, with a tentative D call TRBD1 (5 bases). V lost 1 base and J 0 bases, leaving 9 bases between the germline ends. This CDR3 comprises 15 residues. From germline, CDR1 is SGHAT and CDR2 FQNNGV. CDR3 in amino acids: CASSLAGYDQETQYF. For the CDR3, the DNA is TGTGCCAGCAGCTTAGCAGGGTACGACCAAGAGACCCAGTACTTC. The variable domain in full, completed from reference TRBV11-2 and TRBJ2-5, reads EAGVAQSPRYKIIEKRQSVAFWCNPISGHATLYWYQQILGQGPKLLIQFQNNGVVDDSQLPKDRFSAERLKGVDSTLKIQPAKLEDSAVYLCASSLAGYDQETQYFGPGTRLLVL.

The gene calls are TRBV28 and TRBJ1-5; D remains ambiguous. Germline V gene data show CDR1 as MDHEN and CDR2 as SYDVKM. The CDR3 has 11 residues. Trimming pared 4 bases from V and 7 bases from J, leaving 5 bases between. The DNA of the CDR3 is TGTGCCAGCAGTTATTCGCAGCCCCAGCATTTT. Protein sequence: CASSYSQPQHF.

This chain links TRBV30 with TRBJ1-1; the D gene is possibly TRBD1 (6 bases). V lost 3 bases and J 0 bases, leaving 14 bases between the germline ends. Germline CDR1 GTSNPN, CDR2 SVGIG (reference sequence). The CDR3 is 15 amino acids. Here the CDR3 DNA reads TGTGCCTGGAGGGGACAAACAACGATGAACACTGAAGCTTTCTTT. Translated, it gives CAWRGQTTMNTEAFF.

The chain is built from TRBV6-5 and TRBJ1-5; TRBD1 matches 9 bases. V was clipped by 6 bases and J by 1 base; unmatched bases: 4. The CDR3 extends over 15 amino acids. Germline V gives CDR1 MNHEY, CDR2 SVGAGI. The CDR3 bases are TGTGCCAGCAGACGACAGGGGGGGAGCAATCAGCCCCAGCATTTT. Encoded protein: CASRRQGGSNQPQHF.

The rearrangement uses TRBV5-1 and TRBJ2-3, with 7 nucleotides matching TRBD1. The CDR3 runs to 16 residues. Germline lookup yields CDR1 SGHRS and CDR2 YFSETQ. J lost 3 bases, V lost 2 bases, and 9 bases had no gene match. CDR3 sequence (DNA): TGCGCCAGCAGCTTCCCCCTGGGACAGACGACAGATACGCAGTATTTT. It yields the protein CASSFPLGQTTDTQYF.

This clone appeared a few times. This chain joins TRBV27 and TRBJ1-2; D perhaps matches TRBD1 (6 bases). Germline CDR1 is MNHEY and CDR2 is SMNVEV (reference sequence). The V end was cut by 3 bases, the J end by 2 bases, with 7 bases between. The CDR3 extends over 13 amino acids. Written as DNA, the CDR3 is TGTGCCAGCAGTTTGCAGGGGAACTATGGCTACACCTTC. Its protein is CASSLQGNYGYTF.

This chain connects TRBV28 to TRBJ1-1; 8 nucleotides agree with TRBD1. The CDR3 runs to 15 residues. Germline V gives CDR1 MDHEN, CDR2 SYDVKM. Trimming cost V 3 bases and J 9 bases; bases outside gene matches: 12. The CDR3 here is CASSFISTGAPQAFF. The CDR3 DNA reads TGTGCCAGCAGTTTTATATCGACAGGGGCCCCACAAGCTTTCTTT.

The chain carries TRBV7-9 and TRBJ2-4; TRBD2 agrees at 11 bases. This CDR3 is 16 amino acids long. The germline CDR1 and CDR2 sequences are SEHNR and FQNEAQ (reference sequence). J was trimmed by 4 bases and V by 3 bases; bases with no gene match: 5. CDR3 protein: CASSLYGTSGKNIQYF. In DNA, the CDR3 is TGTGCCAGCAGCTTGTACGGGACTAGCGGAAAAAACATTCAGTACTTC. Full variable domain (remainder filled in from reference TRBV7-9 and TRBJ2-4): DTGVSQNPRHKITKRGQNVTFRCDPISEHNRLYWYRQTLGQGPEFLTYFQNEAQLEKSRLLSDRFSAERPKGSFSTLEIQRTEQGDSAMYLCASSLYGTSGKNIQYFGAGTRLSVL.

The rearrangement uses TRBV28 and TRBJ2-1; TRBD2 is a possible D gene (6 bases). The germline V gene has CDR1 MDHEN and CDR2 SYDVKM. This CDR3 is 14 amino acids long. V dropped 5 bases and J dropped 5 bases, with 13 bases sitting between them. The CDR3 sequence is CASSPGESNNEQFF. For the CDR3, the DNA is TGTGCCAGCAGTCCGGGGGAGTCAAACAATGAGCAGTTCTTC.

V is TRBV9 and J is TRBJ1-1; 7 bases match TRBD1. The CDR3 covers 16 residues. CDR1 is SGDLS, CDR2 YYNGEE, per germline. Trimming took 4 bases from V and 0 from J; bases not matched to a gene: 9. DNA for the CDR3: TGTGCCAGCAGCCATCGTCCCGGGACAGTGAACACTGAAGCTTTCTTT. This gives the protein CASSHRPGTVNTEAFF.